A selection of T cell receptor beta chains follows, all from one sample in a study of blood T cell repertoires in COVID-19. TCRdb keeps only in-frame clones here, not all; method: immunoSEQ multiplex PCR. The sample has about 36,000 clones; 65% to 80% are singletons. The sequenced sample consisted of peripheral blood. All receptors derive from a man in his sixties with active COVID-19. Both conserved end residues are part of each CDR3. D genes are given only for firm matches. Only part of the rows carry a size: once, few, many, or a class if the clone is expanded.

CASSQGTGTPLHF,TGCGCCAGCAGCCAAGGGACAGGGACACCCCTCCACTTT,TRBJ1-6,NA,TRBD1,TRBV4-1
CASSEMAGAPWGEQFF,TGTGCCAGCAGTGAAATGGCGGGGGCCCCATGGGGTGAGCAGTTCTTC,TRBJ2-1,NA,NA,TRBV6-1
CASSTGREQYF,TGTGCCAGCAGTACAGGGAGAGAGCAGTACTTC,TRBJ2-7,once,NA,TRBV5-4
CSVERDRVGETQYF,TGCAGCGTTGAGCGCGACAGGGTCGGAGAGACCCAGTACTTC,TRBJ2-5,NA,TRBD1,TRBV29-1
CASTEGAGNEQFF,TGTGCCAGCACCGAGGGGGCTGGAAATGAGCAGTTCTTC,TRBJ2-1,NA,TRBD1,TRBV7-2
CASSPTVDYGYTF,TGTGCCAGCAGTCCCACAGTAGACTATGGCTACACCTTC,TRBJ1-2,NA,NA,TRBV3-1/TRBV3-2
CASSRKRTGENTEAFF,TGTGCCAGCAGCCGCAAACGGACAGGGGAGAACACTGAAGCTTTCTTT,TRBJ1-1,NA,TRBD1,TRBV7-6
CASSPGTVGNTIYF,TGTGCCAGCAGCCCCGGGACAGTCGGAAACACCATATATTTT,TRBJ1-3,NA,TRBD1,TRBV7-2
CSAKVGTALNEKLFF,TGCAGTGCTAAGGTGGGGACAGCTCTTAATGAAAAACTGTTTTTT,TRBJ1-4,NA,TRBD1,TRBV29-1
CASSPRGGTYGYTF,TGTGCCAGCAGCCCCCGGGGGGGGACCTATGGCTACACCTTC,TRBJ1-2,NA,NA,TRBV11-1